A single sample gave rise to the 15 T cell receptor beta chains below, sequenced in a study of shared T cell receptors in the human thymus. Sequencing used immunoSEQ multiplex PCR; TCRdb keeps in-frame clones, though not all of them. Here the sample spans some 660,000 clones, about 87% being singletons. The same specimen was also included in a second study, on human thymus T cells.

Sequenced material: thymocytes. These receptors were collected from a boy in the first two years of life with a congenital heart defect.

The rearrangement uses TRBV7-9 and TRBJ2-3, with TRBD1 as a possible D gene (5 bases). This CDR3 spans 17 amino acids. Germline CDR1 is SEHNR and CDR2 is FQNEAQ (reference sequence). Trimming cost V 2 bases and J 6 bases, with 21 bases left between them. For the CDR3, the DNA is TGTGCCAGCAGCTTACGTAACAGGCCAGAACTCCCCGATACGCAGTATTTT. It specifies CASSLRNRPELPDTQYF.

The rearrangement links TRBV6-6 to TRBJ1-1, with D possibly TRBD1 on 6 matching bases. Germline CDR1 is MNHNY and CDR2 is SVGAGI (reference sequence). V lost 2 bases and J lost 3, with 16 bases in between. CDR3 length equals 16 residues. The CDR3 protein is CASSYPATGIDTEAFF. CDR3 nucleotide sequence: TGTGCCAGCAGTTACCCCGCAACAGGGATAGACACTGAAGCTTTCTTT.

The chain uses TRBV6-5 and TRBJ1-4, with a possible D match to TRBD1 (6 bases). CDR1 and CDR2 (germline): MNHEY, SVGAGI. Trimming took 4 bases from V and 8 from J, leaving 20 bases between them. This CDR3 is built from 16 residues. CDR3 sequence reads: CASSFKGQQGGEKLFF. In DNA, the CDR3 is TGTGCCAGCAGTTTTAAAGGCCAACAGGGAGGGGAAAAACTGTTTTTT.

This clone was observed once. This chain joins TRBV10-3 and TRBJ2-7; 9 bases match TRBD1. The CDR3 is 15 residues long. J gave up 4 bases and V 8 bases, and 12 bases lay outside the gene matches. Germline V lookup: CDR1 ENHRY, CDR2 SYGVKD. CDR3 DNA sequence: TGTGCCATCCGGACGGGGGACAGGGAAAAGTACGAGCAGTACTTC. It translates to CAIRTGDREKYEQYF.

The V and J genes are TRBV28 and TRBJ1-6; D gene ambiguous. Germline V gene lookup returns CDR1 MDHEN and CDR2 SYDVKM. The V gene lost 6 bases and the J gene lost 0 bases, with 15 bases spanning the gap. This CDR3 is 17 amino acids long. The CDR3 DNA reads as TGTGCCAGCAGCTTCCGAGACACGAGCTCCTATAATTCACCCCTCCACTTT. Its translation is CASSFRDTSSYNSPLHF.

This clone has only one observation. The CDR3 DNA reads TGTGCCAGCAGCGAGGGACTAGCGCCCAACACCGGGGAGCTGTTTTTT. Translated, it gives CASSEGLAPNTGELFF. This chain links TRBV9 with TRBJ2-2; 10 bases line up with TRBD2. CDR3 length: 16 residues. From germline, CDR1 is SGDLS and CDR2 YYNGEE. With 3 bases clipped from V and 2 bases from J, the junction kept 4 bases outside the gene matches.

The chain combines TRBV11-2 with TRBJ2-5; 9 bases agree with TRBD2. CDR3 length: 18 amino acids. V shed 0 bases and J 2 bases; nucleotides not matched to a gene: 10. CDR1 and CDR2 from the germline V gene are SGHAT and FQNNGV. CDR3 sequence reads: CASSLDRRTSVYQETQYF. In DNA form, the CDR3 reads TGTGCCAGCAGCTTAGATCGTCGGACTAGCGTTTATCAAGAGACCCAGTACTTC.

J is TRBJ2-3 and V is TRBV12-5; 10 bases agree with TRBD2. In germline, CDR1 is LGHNT, CDR2 FRNRAP. The trim removed 4 bases at V and 4 bases at J, leaving 11 bases unmatched. The CDR3 covers 17 residues. The CDR3 sequence: CASGYLPSGSEADTQYF. DNA for the CDR3: TGTGCTAGTGGTTACTTACCTAGCGGGAGCGAGGCAGATACGCAGTATTTT.

This clone was counted a few times. The rearrangement links TRBV6-5 to TRBJ1-5; D gene ambiguous. Germline V lookup: CDR1 MNHEY, CDR2 SVGAGI. Trimming pared 2 bases from V and 4 bases from J, leaving 12 bases between. The CDR3 covers 15 residues. The CDR3 sequence is CASSYPTGENQPQHF. The CDR3 DNA reads as TGTGCCAGCAGTTACCCTACTGGAGAAAATCAGCCCCAGCATTTT.

V gene TRBV6-1 combines with J gene TRBJ2-3; TRBD1 matches at 9 bases. Per the germline V gene, CDR1 is MNHNS and CDR2 is SASEGT. The J segment lost 2 bases and the V segment lost 10 bases, leaving 10 bases of the junction unmatched. There are 15 residues in the CDR3. The CDR3 reads CAIIRDRAPTDTQYF. In DNA form, the CDR3 reads TGTGCCATCATTCGGGACAGGGCTCCCACAGATACGCAGTATTTT.

The chain links TRBV19 to TRBJ2-7; D is ambiguous. V was cut by 5 bases and J by 2 bases, with 10 bases left in between. The CDR3 has 13 residues. Per the germline V gene, CDR1 is LNHDA and CDR2 is SQIVND (reference sequence). This CDR3 is CASSYVLTYEQYF. CDR3 nucleotide sequence: TGTGCCAGTAGTTACGTGCTAACCTACGAGCAGTACTTC. The full variable domain, rest sourced from reference TRBV19 and TRBJ2-7, is DGGITQSPKYLFRKEGQNVTLSCEQNLNHDAMYWYRQDPGQGLRLIYYSQIVNDFQKGDIAEGYSVSREKKESFPLTVTSAQKNPTAFYLCASSYVLTYEQYFGPGTRLTVT.

CDR3 residues: CASSGHPGQGDIYTQYF. In nucleotides, the CDR3 is TGTGCCAGCAGTGGTCACCCGGGACAGGGGGACATTTATACGCAGTATTTT. This chain joins TRBV6-1 and TRBJ2-3; TRBD1 agrees at 11 bases. Germline assignment: CDR1 MNHNS and CDR2 SASEGT. The CDR3 sequence is 17 residues long. The trim removed 4 bases at V and 7 bases at J, leaving 13 bases unmatched.

On this clone itself: Other DNA sequences in this sample translate to the same CDR3. The V gene is TRBV7-6, the J gene TRBJ2-7; D ambiguous. The germline V gene has CDR1 SGHVS and CDR2 FNYEAQ. The ends were cut back, 5 bases at V and 3 bases at J, with 11 bases in the middle. This CDR3 comprises 13 residues. The DNA for the CDR3 is TGTGCCAGCAGCCCTAGAGGTAGCTACGAGCAGTACTTC. Translated, it gives CASSPRGSYEQYF.

The chain uses TRBV19 and TRBJ1-1, with D maybe TRBD1 (5 bases). CDR3 length equals 16 residues. The ends were cut back, 6 bases at V and 0 bases at J, with 17 bases in the middle. In germline, CDR1 is LNHDA, CDR2 SQIVND (reference sequence). This CDR3 reads CASSDRTPLLNTEAFF. CDR3 nucleotides: TGTGCCAGTAGCGATCGGACACCTTTACTGAACACTGAAGCTTTCTTT.

The chain combines TRBV27 with TRBJ2-3; 12 bases line up with TRBD2. Trimming cost V 5 bases and J 6 bases; bases outside gene matches: 27. The CDR3 consists of 22 residues. In germline, CDR1 is MNHEY, CDR2 SMNVEV (reference sequence). The CDR3 protein is CASSPPLHGLAGGQGVPDTQYF. The CDR3 nucleotides are TGTGCCAGCAGTCCGCCTTTGCATGGGCTAGCGGGGGGGCAAGGGGTACCGGATACGCAGTATTTT.